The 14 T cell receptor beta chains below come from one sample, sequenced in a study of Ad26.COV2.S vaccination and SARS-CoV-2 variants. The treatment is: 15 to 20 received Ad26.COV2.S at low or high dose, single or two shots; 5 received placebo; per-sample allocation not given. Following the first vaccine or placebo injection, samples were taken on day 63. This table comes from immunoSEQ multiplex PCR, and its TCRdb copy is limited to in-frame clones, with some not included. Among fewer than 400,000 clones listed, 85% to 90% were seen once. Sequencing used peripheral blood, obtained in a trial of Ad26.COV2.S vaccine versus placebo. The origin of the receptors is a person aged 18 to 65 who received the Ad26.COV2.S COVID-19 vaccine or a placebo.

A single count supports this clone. Here the CDR3 reads CASSQEGKKDYGYTF. The CDR3 DNA reads as TGCGCCAGCAGCCAAGAGGGAAAGAAGGATTATGGCTACACCTTC. The V call is TRBV4-1, the J call TRBJ1-2, with D unresolved. V gave up 0 bases and J gave up 5 bases, with 13 bases separating them. The germline gives CDR1 MGHRA, CDR2 YSYEKL. This CDR3 contains 15 residues.

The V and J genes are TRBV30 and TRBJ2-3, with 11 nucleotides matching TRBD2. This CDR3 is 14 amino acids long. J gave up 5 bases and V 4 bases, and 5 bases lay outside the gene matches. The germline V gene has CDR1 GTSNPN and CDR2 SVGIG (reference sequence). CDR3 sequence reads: CAWMEGLAGDTQYF. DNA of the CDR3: TGTGCCTGGATGGAAGGACTAGCGGGAGATACGCAGTATTTT.

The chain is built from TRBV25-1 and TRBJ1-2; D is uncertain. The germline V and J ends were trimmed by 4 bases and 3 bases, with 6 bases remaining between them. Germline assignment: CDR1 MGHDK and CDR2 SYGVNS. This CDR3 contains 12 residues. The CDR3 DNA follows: TGTGCCAGCAGTGGAACAGACTATGGCTACACCTTC. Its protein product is CASSGTDYGYTF.

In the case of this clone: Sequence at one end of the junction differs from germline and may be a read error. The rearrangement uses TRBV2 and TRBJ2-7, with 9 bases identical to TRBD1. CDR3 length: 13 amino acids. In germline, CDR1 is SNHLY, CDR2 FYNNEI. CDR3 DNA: TGTGCCAGCAGCCTATTAGGACAGGGGAAGGGGTGCTTC. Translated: CASSLLGQGKGCF.

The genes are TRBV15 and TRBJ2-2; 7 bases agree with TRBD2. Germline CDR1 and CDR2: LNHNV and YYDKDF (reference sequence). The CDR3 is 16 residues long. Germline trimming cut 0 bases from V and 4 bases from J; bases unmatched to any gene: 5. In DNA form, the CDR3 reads TGTGCCACCAGCAGAGACACTAGCGAGATCACCGGGGAGCTGTTTTTT. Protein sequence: CATSRDTSEITGELFF.

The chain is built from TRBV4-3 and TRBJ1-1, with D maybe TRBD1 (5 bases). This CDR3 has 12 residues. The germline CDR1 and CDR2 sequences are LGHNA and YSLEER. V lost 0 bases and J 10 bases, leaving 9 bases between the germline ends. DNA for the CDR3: TGCGCCAGCAGCCAAGATCTAGGGACAGCTTTCTTT. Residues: CASSQDLGTAFF.

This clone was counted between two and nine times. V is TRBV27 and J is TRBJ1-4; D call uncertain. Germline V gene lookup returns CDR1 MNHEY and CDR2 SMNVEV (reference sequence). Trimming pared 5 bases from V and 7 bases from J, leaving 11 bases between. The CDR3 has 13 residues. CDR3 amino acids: CASSRGEGEKLFF. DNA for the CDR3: TGTGCCAGCAGTCGTGGGGAGGGTGAAAAACTGTTTTTT.

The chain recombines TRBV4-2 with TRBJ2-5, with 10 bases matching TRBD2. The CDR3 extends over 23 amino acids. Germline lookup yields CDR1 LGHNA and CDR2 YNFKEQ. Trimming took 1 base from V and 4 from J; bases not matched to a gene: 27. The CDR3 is CASSQGPSGSRLGYGGSGETQYF. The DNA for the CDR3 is TGTGCCAGCAGCCAAGGGCCTAGCGGGAGTAGATTAGGGTACGGGGGCTCCGGAGAGACCCAGTACTTC.

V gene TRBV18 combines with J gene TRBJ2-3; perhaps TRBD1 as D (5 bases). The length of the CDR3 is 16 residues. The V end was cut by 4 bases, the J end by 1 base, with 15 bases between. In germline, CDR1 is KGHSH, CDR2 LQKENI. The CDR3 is CASSRSRVAGTDTQYF. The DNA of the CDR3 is TGTGCCAGCTCACGGAGCAGGGTAGCTGGCACAGATACGCAGTATTTT.

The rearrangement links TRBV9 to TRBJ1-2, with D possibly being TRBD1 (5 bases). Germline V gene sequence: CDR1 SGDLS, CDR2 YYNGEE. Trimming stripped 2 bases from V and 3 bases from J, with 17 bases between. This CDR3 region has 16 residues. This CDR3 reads CASSVGDVGGYYGYTF. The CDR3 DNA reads TGTGCCAGCAGCGTGGGGGACGTGGGCGGGTACTATGGCTACACCTTC.

CDR3 nucleotide sequence: TGTGCCAGCAGCCTACATAGCCAGGGGAACACTGAAGCTTTCTTT. It codes for CASSLHSQGNTEAFF. The chain couples TRBV3-1 (or the pseudogene TRBV3-2) to TRBJ1-1, with a possible D match to TRBD1 (5 bases). The CDR3 runs to 15 residues. Trimming took off 4 bases at V and 1 base at J, with 13 bases between the two ends. Looked up from germline, CDR1 is LGHDT and CDR2 is YNNKEL (reference sequence).

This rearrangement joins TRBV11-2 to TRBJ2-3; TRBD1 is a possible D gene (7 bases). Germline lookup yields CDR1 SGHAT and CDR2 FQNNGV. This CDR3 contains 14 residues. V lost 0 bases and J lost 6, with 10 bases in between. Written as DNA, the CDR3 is TGTGCCAGCAGCTTAGATCCAGGGGGGGATACGCAGTATTTT. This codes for CASSLDPGGDTQYF.

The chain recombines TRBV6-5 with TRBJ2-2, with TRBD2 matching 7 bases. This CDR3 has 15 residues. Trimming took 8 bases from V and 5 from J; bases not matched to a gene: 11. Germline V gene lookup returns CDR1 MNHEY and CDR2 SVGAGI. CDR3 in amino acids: CASLGRGGGTGELFF. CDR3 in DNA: TGTGCCAGCCTGGGGAGGGGCGGAGGAACCGGGGAGCTGTTTTTT.

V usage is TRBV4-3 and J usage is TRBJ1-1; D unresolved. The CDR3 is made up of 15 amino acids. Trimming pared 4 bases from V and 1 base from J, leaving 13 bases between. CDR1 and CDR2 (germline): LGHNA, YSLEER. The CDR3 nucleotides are TGCGCCAGCAGCCCTGGTATTGGGAGGAACACTGAAGCTTTCTTT. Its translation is CASSPGIGRNTEAFF.